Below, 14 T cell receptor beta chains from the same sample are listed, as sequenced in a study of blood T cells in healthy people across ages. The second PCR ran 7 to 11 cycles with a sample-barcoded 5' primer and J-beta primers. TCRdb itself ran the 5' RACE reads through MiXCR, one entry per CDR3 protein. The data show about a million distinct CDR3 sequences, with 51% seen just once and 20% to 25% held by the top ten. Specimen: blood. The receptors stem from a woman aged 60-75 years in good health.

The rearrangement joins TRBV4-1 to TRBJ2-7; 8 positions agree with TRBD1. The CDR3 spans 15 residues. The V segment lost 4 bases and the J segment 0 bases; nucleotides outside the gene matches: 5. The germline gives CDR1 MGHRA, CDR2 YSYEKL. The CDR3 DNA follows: TGCGCCAGCAGCCTAGAACAGGGGGGCTCCTACGAGCAGTACTTC. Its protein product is CASSLEQGGSYEQYF.

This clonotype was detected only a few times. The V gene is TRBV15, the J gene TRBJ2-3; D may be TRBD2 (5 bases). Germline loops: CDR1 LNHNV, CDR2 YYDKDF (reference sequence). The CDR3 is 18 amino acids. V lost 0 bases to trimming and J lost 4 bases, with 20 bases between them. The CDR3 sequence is CATSREPKRTGAADTQYF. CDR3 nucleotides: TGTGCCACCAGCAGAGAACCGAAGAGGACTGGCGCAGCAGATACGCAGTATTTT.

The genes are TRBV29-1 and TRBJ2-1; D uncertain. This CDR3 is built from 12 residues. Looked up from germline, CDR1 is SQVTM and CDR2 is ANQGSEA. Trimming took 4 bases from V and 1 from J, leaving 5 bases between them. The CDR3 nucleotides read TGCAGCGTTGTACAATCCTACAATGAGCAGTTCTTC. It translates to CSVVQSYNEQFF.

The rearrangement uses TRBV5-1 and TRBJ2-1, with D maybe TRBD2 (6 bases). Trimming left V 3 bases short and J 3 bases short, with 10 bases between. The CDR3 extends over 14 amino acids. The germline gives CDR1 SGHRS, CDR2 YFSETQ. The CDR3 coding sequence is TGCGCCAGCAGCTGGGCGGGGTTCTACAATGAGCAGTTCTTC. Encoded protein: CASSWAGFYNEQFF.

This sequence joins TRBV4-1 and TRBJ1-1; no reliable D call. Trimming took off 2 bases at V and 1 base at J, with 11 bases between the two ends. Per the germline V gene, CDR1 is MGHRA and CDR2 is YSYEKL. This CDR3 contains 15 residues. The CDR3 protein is CASSQPTAKNTEAFF. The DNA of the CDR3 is TGCGCCAGCAGCCAACCCACAGCCAAGAACACTGAAGCTTTCTTT.

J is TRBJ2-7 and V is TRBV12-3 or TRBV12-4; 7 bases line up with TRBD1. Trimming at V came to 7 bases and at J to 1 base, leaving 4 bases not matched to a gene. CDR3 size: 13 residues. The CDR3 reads CASTRDSSYEQYF. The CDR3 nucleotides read TGTGCCAGCACCCGGGACAGTTCCTACGAGCAGTACTTC.

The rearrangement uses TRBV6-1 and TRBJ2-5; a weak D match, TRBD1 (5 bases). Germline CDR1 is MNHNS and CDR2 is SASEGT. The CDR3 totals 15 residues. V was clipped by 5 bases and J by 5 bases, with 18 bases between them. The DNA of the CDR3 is TGTGCCAGCAGTCCCTACTGGCAGGGTGTCGAGACCCAGTACTTC. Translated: CASSPYWQGVETQYF.

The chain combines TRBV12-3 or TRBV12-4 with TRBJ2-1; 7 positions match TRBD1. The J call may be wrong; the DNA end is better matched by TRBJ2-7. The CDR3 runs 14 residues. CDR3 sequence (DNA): TGTGCCACTAGAAGACAGGGATCCTACAATGAGCAGTACTTC. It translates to CATRRQGSYNEQYF.

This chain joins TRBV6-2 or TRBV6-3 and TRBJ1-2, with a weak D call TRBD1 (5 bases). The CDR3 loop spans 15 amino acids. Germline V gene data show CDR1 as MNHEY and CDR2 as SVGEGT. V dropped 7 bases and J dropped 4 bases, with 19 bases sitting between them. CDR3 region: CASNRPGTGTYGYTF. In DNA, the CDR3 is TGTGCCAGCAACAGACCTGGGACTGGGACCTATGGCTACACCTTC.

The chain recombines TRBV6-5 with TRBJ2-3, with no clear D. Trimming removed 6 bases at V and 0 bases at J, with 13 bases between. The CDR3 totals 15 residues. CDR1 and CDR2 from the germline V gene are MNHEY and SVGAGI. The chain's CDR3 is CASSLGAVSTDTQYF. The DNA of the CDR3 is TGTGCCAGCAGCCTAGGTGCTGTTAGCACAGATACGCAGTATTTT.

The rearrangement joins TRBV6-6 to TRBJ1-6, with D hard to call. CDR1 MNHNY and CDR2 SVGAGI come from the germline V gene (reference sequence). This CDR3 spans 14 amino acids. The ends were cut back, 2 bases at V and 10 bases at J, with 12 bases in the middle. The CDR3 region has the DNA TGTGCCAGCAGTTACGAAAGATGGCAGTCACCCCTCCACTTT. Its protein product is CASSYERWQSPLHF.

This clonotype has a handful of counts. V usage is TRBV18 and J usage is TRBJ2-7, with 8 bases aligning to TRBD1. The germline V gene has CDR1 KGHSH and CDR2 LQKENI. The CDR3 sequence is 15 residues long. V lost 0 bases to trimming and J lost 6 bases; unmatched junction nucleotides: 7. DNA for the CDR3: TGTGCCAGCTCACCACCGGTAACAGGGGGGAGCGAGCAGTACTTC. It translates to CASSPPVTGGSEQYF.

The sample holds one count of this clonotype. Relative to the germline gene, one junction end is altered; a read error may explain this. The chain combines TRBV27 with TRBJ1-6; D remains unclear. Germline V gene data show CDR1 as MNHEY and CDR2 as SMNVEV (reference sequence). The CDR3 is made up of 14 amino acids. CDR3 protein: CASSRPGIDSPPHF. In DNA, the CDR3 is TGTGCCAGCAGCCGACCGGGAATCGATTCACCCCCCCACTTT.

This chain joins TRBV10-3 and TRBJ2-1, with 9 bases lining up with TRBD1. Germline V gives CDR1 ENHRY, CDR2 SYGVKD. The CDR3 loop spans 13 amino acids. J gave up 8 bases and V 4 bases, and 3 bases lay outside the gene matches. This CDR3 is CAISGDRDHEQFF. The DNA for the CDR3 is TGTGCCATCAGTGGGGACAGGGACCATGAGCAGTTCTTC.